This entry concerns a single T cell receptor beta chain. Its antigen is unknown. The data were obtained in a study of beta chain features in type 1 diabetes. Study observations and caveats: Insertion counts at VDJ junctions were lower in type 1 diabetes patients, who also showed more deletions there. PCR could preferentially amplify shorter templates, alike in patients and controls.

The whole isolated RNA underwent reverse transcription, so sequencing captured expressed TCRB transcripts. Sequenced by immunoSEQ multiplex PCR; TCRdb stores in-frame clones only, minus some. The sample has about 620,000 clones; 15% are singletons. Looked up from germline, CDR1 is SGHNT and CDR2 is YYREEE (reference sequence). The CDR3 runs 12 residues. J gave up 5 bases and V 7 bases, and 3 bases lay outside the gene matches. The sequence derives from a man aged 18 to 30 in good health. V and J are TRBV5-4 and TRBJ2-3; 8 nucleotides match TRBD2. Input material: naive CD4+ T cells from blood. The CDR3 sequence is CASGLAGDTQYF. DNA for the CDR3: TGTGCCAGCGGGCTAGCGGGAGATACGCAGTATTTT.